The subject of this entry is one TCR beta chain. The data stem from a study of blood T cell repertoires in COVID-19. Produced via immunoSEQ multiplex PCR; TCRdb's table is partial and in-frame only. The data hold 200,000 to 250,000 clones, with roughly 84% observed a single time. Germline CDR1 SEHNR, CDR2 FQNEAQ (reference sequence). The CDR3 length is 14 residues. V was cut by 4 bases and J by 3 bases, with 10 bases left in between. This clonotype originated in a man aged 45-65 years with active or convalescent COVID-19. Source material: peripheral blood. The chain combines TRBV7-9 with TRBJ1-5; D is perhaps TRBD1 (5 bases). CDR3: CASSWGDHNQPQHF. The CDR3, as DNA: TGTGCCAGCAGCTGGGGGGACCACAATCAGCCCCAGCATTTT.